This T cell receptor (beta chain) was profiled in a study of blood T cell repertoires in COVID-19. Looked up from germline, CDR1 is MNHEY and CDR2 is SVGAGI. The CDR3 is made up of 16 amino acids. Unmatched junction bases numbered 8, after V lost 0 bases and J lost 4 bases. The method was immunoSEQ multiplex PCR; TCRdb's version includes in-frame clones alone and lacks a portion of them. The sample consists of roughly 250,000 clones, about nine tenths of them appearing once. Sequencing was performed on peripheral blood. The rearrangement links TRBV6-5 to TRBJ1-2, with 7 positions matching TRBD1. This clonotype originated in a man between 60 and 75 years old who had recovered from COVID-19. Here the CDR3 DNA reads TGTGCCAGCAGTTACTCGACTGTGGAGGGGGCCTATGGCTACACCTTC. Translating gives CASSYSTVEGAYGYTF.